This record concerns one T cell receptor beta chain sequence. This CDR3 is built from 12 residues. Germline V gives CDR1 MDHEN, CDR2 SYDVKM. V was cut by 6 bases and J by 4 bases, with 10 bases left in between. The source of the sample is a study of human T cells and chemical hapten exposure. About the study: Patients got weekly scalp diphenylcyclopropenone doses over the approximately 24-week study. Alopecia areata, totalis or universalis affected patients, mainly female.

Library construction involved attaching unique molecular identifiers to individual cDNA molecules, which allowed quantitative, reproducible TCR counting. TCRdb ran MiXCR on the RACE reads and lists one entry per CDR3 protein. The sample has some 250,000 distinct CDR3 sequences; just under 8% are singletons. Time point noted: pre-sensitization, week 0. Specified treatment: therapeutic diphenylcyclopropenone sensitization with weekly scalp DPC. Each patch test followed a blood draw. The material was whole blood, obtained in connection with sensitization to the hapten diphenylcyclopropenone (DPC). The rearrangement uses TRBV28 and TRBJ2-7, with no clear D. The clonotype comes from a man in his late teens or twenties with alopecia areata. Some clones in this sample may be carry-over from other donors' samples. CDR3 sequence reads: CASSSERYEQYF. The CDR3, as DNA: TGTGCCAGCAGCTCTGAACGTTACGAGCAGTACTTC.